Below, one TCR beta chain is given with its context. Its antigen is undetermined. The PCR used 60 Vbeta and 13 Jbeta primers. TCRdb keeps only in-frame clones here, not all; method: immunoSEQ multiplex PCR. Of about 91,000 clones in the sample, more than 75% were seen once. The data originate from a study of cytomegalovirus exposure and HLA in healthy donors. The study, taken as a whole, reports: High sensitivity and specificity were reportedly achieved when the classifier diagnosed cytomegalovirus status.

The CDR3 contains 16 residues. Germline V gene sequence: CDR1 SGDLS, CDR2 YYNGEE. The trim removed 2 bases at V and 5 bases at J, leaving 8 bases unmatched. It was healthy bone marrow donors who served as donors. The chain couples TRBV9 to TRBJ2-5; 11 bases line up with TRBD1. The clonotype was recovered from a man aged 25 to 40 in good health and CMV-seropositive. Sample: PBMCs. The CDR3: CASSVSGTGGGETQYF. Here the CDR3 DNA reads TGTGCCAGCAGCGTCTCCGGGACAGGGGGTGGGGAGACCCAGTACTTC.